The 8 T cell receptor beta chains below come from one sample, sequenced in a study of blood T cell repertoires in COVID-19. TCRdb's table, derived via immunoSEQ multiplex PCR, lists solely in-frame clones and lacks some. This sample carries roughly 200,000 clones, roughly 90% of them seen once, and the ten largest clones take about 4%. Input material: PBMCs or T cells enriched from blood (not recorded which). These TCRs come from a woman aged 25 to 39 who had been exposed to COVID-19.

DNA of the CDR3: TGCGCCAGCAGCCTTAATCGGGAGATTCCAGTCCGCTACAATGAGCAGTTCTTC. It is translated as CASSLNREIPVRYNEQFF. The chain carries TRBV4-1 and TRBJ2-1; tentative D call: TRBD2 (6 bases). Germline values: CDR1 MGHRA, CDR2 YSYEKL. Trimming pared 4 bases from V and 3 bases from J, leaving 22 bases between. The CDR3 is made up of 18 amino acids.

This chain connects TRBV11-2 to TRBJ2-7, with TRBD1 matching over 9 bases. CDR1 is SGHAT and CDR2 is FQNNGV in the germline V gene. The V segment lost 6 bases and the J segment 4 bases; nucleotides outside the gene matches: 7. The CDR3 runs 14 residues. This CDR3 is CASRIPGQGYEQYF. CDR3 coding DNA: TGTGCCAGCAGGATCCCGGGACAGGGTTACGAGCAGTACTTC.

This chain links TRBV6-6 with TRBJ1-2; 11 nucleotides match TRBD1. The V gene's germline CDR1 is MNHNY and CDR2 SVGAGI (reference sequence). V lost 5 bases to trimming and J lost 4 bases; unmatched junction nucleotides: 12. This CDR3 has 17 amino acids. Here the CDR3 reads CASSPGQGEFSSYGYTF. Written as DNA, the CDR3 is TGTGCCAGCAGTCCGGGACAGGGGGAATTTTCTAGCTATGGCTACACCTTC.

V gene TRBV5-1 combines with J gene TRBJ1-2; TRBD1 is a possible D gene (5 bases). The CDR3 has 13 residues. CDR1 SGHRS and CDR2 YFSETQ come from the germline V gene. V lost 0 bases, J lost 4 bases, and 7 bases lay in between. CDR3 nucleotide sequence: TGCGCCAGCAGCTTGGAGGGGCCCTATGGCTACACCTTC. Translated: CASSLEGPYGYTF.

The chain uses TRBV19 and TRBJ2-4; perhaps TRBD1 as D (6 bases). The CDR3 length is 16 residues. The V end lost 6 bases, the J end lost 0 bases, and 15 bases lay between the germline ends. Germline V lookup: CDR1 LNHDA, CDR2 SQIVND (reference sequence). The DNA for the CDR3 is TGTGCCAGTAGCCAAACAGGGTATGAAGCCAAAAACATTCAGTACTTC. Translation gives CASSQTGYEAKNIQYF.

The rearrangement uses TRBV5-8 and TRBJ1-5; 7 bases match TRBD1. J lost 6 bases, V lost 2 bases, and 8 bases had no gene match. The CDR3 sequence is 15 residues long. Per the germline V gene, CDR1 is SGHTS and CDR2 is YDEGEE. The CDR3 DNA reads as TGTGCCAGCAGCTTTCAAGGAGGGGGCGGTCAGCCCCAGCATTTT. It encodes CASSFQGGGGQPQHF.

The chain couples TRBV6-5 to TRBJ1-2; 10 nucleotides match TRBD1. The CDR3 is 13 residues long. V gave up 5 bases and J gave up 8 bases; unmatched junction bases: 5. Germline-derived CDR1 and CDR2 are MNHEY and SVGAGI. The CDR3 loop reads CASSIDRGRGYTF. CDR3 bases: TGTGCCAGCAGTATCGACAGGGGGCGCGGCTACACCTTC.

This sequence joins TRBV27 and TRBJ1-2, with D perhaps TRBD1 (5 bases). V gave up 5 bases and J gave up 8 bases, with 24 bases separating them. CDR1 and CDR2 from the germline V gene are MNHEY and SMNVEV (reference sequence). The CDR3 is made up of 16 amino acids. In DNA form, the CDR3 reads TGTGCCAGCAGTCGGGCCCTCGGGACTCCTAGAGAGGGCTACACCTTC. Encoded protein: CASSRALGTPREGYTF.